The 20 T cell receptor beta chains below come from one sample, sequenced in a study of blood T cell repertoires in COVID-19. Some clones are missing from TCRdb's copy, which holds only in-frame ones; the method was immunoSEQ multiplex PCR. The sample lists a few hundred thousand clones, roughly 84% occurring once. The sequencing sample was made of PBMCs or T cells enriched from blood (not recorded which). These receptors were collected from a man aged 45 to 65 who had recovered from COVID-19.

This rearrangement joins TRBV7-3 to TRBJ2-1; TRBD2 aligns across 9 bases. The CDR3 is made up of 13 amino acids. Germline-derived CDR1 and CDR2 are SGHTA and FQGTGA. The J segment lost 6 bases and the V segment lost 5 bases, leaving 2 bases of the junction unmatched. The CDR3: CASSQLAGNEQFF. The CDR3 DNA sequence: TGTGCCAGCAGCCAACTAGCGGGCAATGAGCAGTTCTTC. Full variable domain (missing parts from reference TRBV7-3 and TRBJ2-1): GAGVSQTPSNKVTEKGKYVELRCDPISGHTALYWYRQSLGQGPEFLIYFQGTGAADDSGLPNDRFFAVRPEGSVSTLKIQRTERGDSAVYLCASSQLAGNEQFFGPGTRLTVL.

The V gene is TRBV9, the J gene TRBJ2-5; D possibly corresponds to TRBD2 (6 bases). The V gene's germline CDR1 is SGDLS and CDR2 YYNGEE. Trimming cost V 0 bases and J 5 bases, with 17 bases left between them. This CDR3 is 16 amino acids long. CDR3 in DNA: TGTGCCAGCAGCGTAGGCGCGGGGCTCCAGGTGGAGACCCAGTACTTC. This gives the protein CASSVGAGLQVETQYF.

This clone was found a few times. The CDR3 DNA follows: TGTGCCAGCTCACCACTAGCGAACACCGGGGAGCTGTTTTTT. It specifies CASSPLANTGELFF. The rearrangement links TRBV18 to TRBJ2-2; D is unclear. This CDR3 is 14 amino acids long. Germline CDR1 is KGHSH and CDR2 is LQKENI. The germline V and J ends were trimmed by 1 base and 0 bases, with 3 bases remaining between them.

This chain uses TRBV6-5 with TRBJ1-5; TRBD1 is a possible D gene (6 bases). V was cut by 3 bases and J by 6 bases, with 15 bases left in between. CDR3 length: 15 residues. Germline V gene sequence: CDR1 MNHEY, CDR2 SVGAGI. CDR3 coding DNA: TGTGCCAGCAGTTATTCTCGGGGGGCGATTCAGCCCCAGCATTTT. It encodes CASSYSRGAIQPQHF.

The V and J genes are TRBV19 and TRBJ1-1; no clear D gene. Trimming took off 3 bases at V and 1 base at J, with 9 bases between the two ends. CDR3 length equals 14 residues. Germline loops: CDR1 LNHDA, CDR2 SQIVND (reference sequence). The CDR3 loop is CASSILRKNTEAFF. The CDR3 DNA is TGTGCCAGTAGTATCCTGCGGAAGAACACTGAAGCTTTCTTT. Filled out from reference TRBV19 and TRBJ1-1, the complete variable domain reads DGGITQSPKYLFRKEGQNVTLSCEQNLNHDAMYWYRQDPGQGLRLIYYSQIVNDFQKGDIAEGYSVSREKKESFPLTVTSAQKNPTAFYLCASSILRKNTEAFFGQGTRLTVV.

The V gene is TRBV6-5, the J gene TRBJ2-2, with TRBD1 matching over 7 bases. V gave up 6 bases and J gave up 1 base; unmatched junction bases: 5. The CDR3 runs to 15 residues. The germline V gene encodes CDR1 MNHEY and CDR2 SVGAGI. CDR3 protein: CASRTRQGNTGELFF. The CDR3 DNA reads as TGTGCCAGCAGAACGAGACAGGGGAACACCGGGGAGCTGTTTTTT.

The J gene is TRBJ1-2, the V gene TRBV3-1 (or the pseudogene TRBV3-2); D call uncertain. Trimming took off 3 bases at V and 0 bases at J, with 8 bases between the two ends. This CDR3 has 14 residues. Germline V lookup: CDR1 LGHDT, CDR2 YNNKEL (reference sequence). The chain's CDR3 is CASSHLVPNYGYTF. CDR3 coding DNA: TGTGCCAGCAGCCATTTAGTACCTAACTATGGCTACACCTTC.

J is TRBJ1-5 and V is TRBV5-6; 8 bases map to TRBD1. Looked up from germline, CDR1 is SGHDT and CDR2 is YYEEEE. After removal of 0 bases from V and 2 bases from J, the junction contained 7 bases not matched to a gene. The CDR3 extends over 17 amino acids. As DNA, the CDR3 is TGTGCCAGCAGCTTGGCAGGGGGCAACCACGGCAATCAGCCCCAGCATTTT. It translates to CASSLAGGNHGNQPQHF. The whole variable domain, remainder taken from reference TRBV5-6 and TRBJ1-5, is DAGVTQSPTHLIKTRGQQVTLRCSPKSGHDTVSWYQQALGQGPQFIFQYYEEEERQRGNFPDRFSGHQFPNYSSELNVNALLLGDSALYLCASSLAGGNHGNQPQHFGDGTRLSIL.

This rearrangement joins TRBV7-2 to TRBJ2-7, with D possibly matching TRBD1 (6 bases). V lost 5 bases and J lost 2, with 10 bases in between. Germline lookup yields CDR1 SGHTA and CDR2 FQGNSA. The CDR3 loop spans 13 amino acids. The CDR3 nucleotides are TGTGCCAGCAGCCCGGACAGAACCTACGAGCAGTACTTC. This translates into CASSPDRTYEQYF.

This clone was detected once. V usage is TRBV7-3 and J usage is TRBJ2-6, with a tentative D call TRBD2 (5 bases). Germline values: CDR1 SGHTA, CDR2 FQGTGA. Trimming removed 5 bases from V and 0 bases from J, with 11 bases in between. The CDR3 is made up of 16 amino acids. The CDR3 is CASSPGLFSGANVLTF. In DNA, the CDR3 is TGTGCCAGCAGCCCAGGACTTTTCTCTGGGGCCAACGTCCTGACTTTC.

The chain links TRBV12-3 or TRBV12-4 to TRBJ2-1; D not certain. The CDR3 is 13 amino acids. Trimming stripped 7 bases from V and 6 bases from J, with 13 bases between. The CDR3 DNA follows: TGTGCCAGCAATCCTAGGTCTGGCAATGAGCAGTTCTTC. It encodes CASNPRSGNEQFF.

The genes are TRBV7-9 and TRBJ1-1, with 7 bases aligning to TRBD1. CDR1 is SEHNR, CDR2 FQNEAQ, per germline (reference sequence). The CDR3 totals 15 residues. V lost 5 bases, J lost 6 bases, and 12 bases stayed unmatched. The CDR3 region is CASSLRGTGDAEAFF. The CDR3 coding sequence is TGTGCCAGCAGCCTGAGAGGAACAGGGGACGCTGAAGCTTTCTTT.

The chain couples TRBV28 to TRBJ1-1; D is unclear. The CDR3 has 13 residues. With 8 bases removed from V and 0 bases from J, the gap between germline ends came to 10 bases. CDR1 is MDHEN, CDR2 SYDVKM, per germline. For the CDR3, the DNA is TGTGCCAGCTATTCTTTTGTGAACACTGAAGCTTTCTTT. It codes for CASYSFVNTEAFF.

V and J are TRBV20-1 and TRBJ2-7, with 12 bases matching TRBD2. V shed 3 bases and J 7 bases; nucleotides not matched to a gene: 16. Per the germline V gene, CDR1 is DFQATT and CDR2 is SNEGSKA (reference sequence). The CDR3 contains 17 residues. CDR3 nucleotide sequence: TGCAGTGCTAGTCCATTGAGGACTAGCGGGGTTTGGAGGGAGCAGTACTTC. Amino acids: CSASPLRTSGVWREQYF.

The chain is built from TRBV11-1 and TRBJ2-7, with a tentative D call TRBD1 (6 bases). The CDR3 is made up of 15 amino acids. Per germline, CDR1 SGHAT and CDR2 FQDESV (reference sequence). Trimming took off 5 bases at V and 2 bases at J, with 16 bases between the two ends. The CDR3 here is CASSPTGQIPYEQYF. The DNA of the CDR3 is TGTGCCAGCAGCCCGACAGGACAGATCCCCTACGAGCAGTACTTC.

As regards this clone: One end of the junction does not line up with germline, which may come from a read error. The chain uses TRBV7-7 and TRBJ2-1, with 7 positions matching TRBD2. This CDR3 is 15 amino acids long. Germline V gives CDR1 SSHAT, CDR2 FNYEAQ (reference sequence). CDR3 coding DNA: TGTGCTAGCAGCTTAAACCCGGGGGGAGGGAATGAGCAGTTCTTC. Its protein is CASSLNPGGGNEQFF.

A single count supports this clone. This sequence joins TRBV4-2 and TRBJ2-2, with 11 bases fitting TRBD2. CDR3 length: 16 amino acids. The junction had 3 bases not matched to a gene; V was cut back by 4 bases and J by 2 bases. CDR1 and CDR2 from the germline V gene are LGHNA and YNFKEQ. CDR3 sequence (DNA): TGTGCCAGCAGCCCTCTAGCGGGAGGAAACACCGGGGAGCTGTTTTTT. It encodes CASSPLAGGNTGELFF.

This clone has a single count. This chain connects TRBV10-3 to TRBJ2-5; TRBD2 matches 10 bases. The CDR3 totals 15 residues. V dropped 5 bases and J dropped 5; count of bases not matched to a gene: 8. Germline V gene lookup returns CDR1 ENHRY and CDR2 SYGVKD. The CDR3 nucleotides are TGTGCCATCAGTCGGCTAGCGGGAGTTGGGGAGACCCAGTACTTC. Protein sequence: CAISRLAGVGETQYF.

In its sample, this clone was seen a few times. This CDR3 is CASSLVDGYEQYF. The DNA of the CDR3 is TGTGCCAGCAGCTTAGTAGATGGTTACGAGCAGTACTTC. The V gene is TRBV7-2, the J gene TRBJ2-7, with D uncertain. The CDR3 consists of 13 residues. V lost 1 base and J 4 bases, leaving 8 bases between the germline ends. Germline CDR1 and CDR2: SGHTA and FQGNSA.

V usage is TRBV18 and J usage is TRBJ2-7; D might be TRBD1 (5 bases). This CDR3 spans 16 amino acids. Germline CDR1 and CDR2: KGHSH and LQKENI. Trimming pared 4 bases from V and 0 bases from J, leaving 16 bases between. CDR3 loop: CASSHLRDSASYEQYF. As DNA, the CDR3 is TGTGCCAGCTCACACCTCAGGGATTCCGCCTCCTACGAGCAGTACTTC.